The 18 T cell receptor beta chains below were found in one sample sequenced in a study of T cell responses to AZD1222 COVID-19 vaccine. Sequencing was performed with immunoSEQ multiplex PCR; in TCRdb, only in-frame clones are kept and a portion is missing. This table has 150,000 to 200,000 clones, 90% to 95% appearing once. The input for sequencing was peripheral blood, taken 28 days after the second AZD1222 dose. The receptors shown here come from an adult who received the AZD1222 COVID-19 vaccine.

The chain uses TRBV7-3 and TRBJ2-5; possibly TRBD1 for D (6 bases). V was clipped by 4 bases and J by 5 bases, with 11 bases between them. There are 13 residues in the CDR3. CDR1 is SGHTA and CDR2 is FQGTGA in the germline V gene. As DNA, the CDR3 is TGTGCCAGCAGCTATCAGGGGTGGGAGACCCAGTACTTC. Protein: CASSYQGWETQYF.

The V and J genes are TRBV6-5 and TRBJ1-6; no clear D. Germline CDR1 and CDR2: MNHEY and SVGAGI. The V gene lost 7 bases and the J gene lost 8 bases, with 15 bases spanning the gap. This CDR3 spans 14 amino acids. The CDR3 coding sequence is TGTGCCAGCACCGACGCGACTGTATATTCACCCCTCCACTTT. This codes for CASTDATVYSPLHF.

A single count supports this clone. The rearrangement uses TRBV15 and TRBJ2-5; 9 bases agree with TRBD2. CDR3 length equals 16 residues. Germline CDR1 and CDR2: LNHNV and YYDKDF (reference sequence). Germline trimming cut 0 bases from V and 5 bases from J; bases unmatched to any gene: 7. CDR3 sequence: CATSRDRREGRETQYF. Written as DNA, the CDR3 is TGTGCCACCAGCAGAGATAGGCGGGAGGGCCGGGAGACCCAGTACTTC.

The V and J genes are TRBV4-3 and TRBJ1-4; D unclear. Germline CDR1 and CDR2: LGHNA and YSLEER. This CDR3 has 14 amino acids. The germline V and J ends were trimmed by 1 base and 4 bases, with 7 bases remaining between them. The DNA of the CDR3 is TGCGCCAGCAGCCAAGTCGGCGGTAATGAAAAACTGTTTTTT. Translation: CASSQVGGNEKLFF.

The chain recombines TRBV27 with TRBJ2-7; weak D call: TRBD1 (6 bases). The V end was cut by 5 bases, the J end by 3 bases, with 14 bases between. Germline CDR1 and CDR2: MNHEY and SMNVEV (reference sequence). This CDR3 comprises 14 residues. The CDR3 is CASSASGVGYEQYF. CDR3 sequence (DNA): TGTGCCAGCAGTGCCTCAGGGGTGGGCTACGAGCAGTACTTC.

The V and J genes are TRBV27 and TRBJ2-1; perhaps TRBD2 as D (6 bases). The CDR3 runs 16 residues. Germline lookup yields CDR1 MNHEY and CDR2 SMNVEV (reference sequence). Trimming removed 8 bases from V and 7 bases from J, with 24 bases in between. CDR3 nucleotide sequence: TGTGCCAGCCAGACCGCGGGCGGGAAGGTTAAGAATGAGCAGTTCTTC. Translating it yields CASQTAGGKVKNEQFF.

The chain recombines TRBV29-1 with TRBJ1-3, with a tentative D call TRBD1 (5 bases). CDR1 is SQVTM and CDR2 is ANQGSEA in the germline V gene. V lost 4 bases and J 3 bases, leaving 10 bases between the germline ends. This CDR3 is built from 13 residues. This CDR3 reads CSVGGTGGNTIYF. The CDR3 DNA reads as TGCAGCGTTGGAGGGACTGGTGGAAACACCATATATTTT.

The V call is TRBV15, the J call TRBJ2-7, with D tentatively TRBD1 (6 bases). The CDR3 covers 16 residues. Trimming cost V 0 bases and J 4 bases, with 16 bases left between them. The germline V gene encodes CDR1 LNHNV and CDR2 YYDKDF (reference sequence). CDR3 nucleotides: TGTGCCACCAGCAGAGATTCCGGGACAAAAGAGTACGAGCAGTACTTC. This gives the protein CATSRDSGTKEYEQYF.

This chain connects TRBV10-3 to TRBJ1-2, with D unclear. The germline CDR1 and CDR2 sequences are ENHRY and SYGVKD. CDR3 length: 15 residues. The V end lost 6 bases, the J end lost 4 bases, and 18 bases lay between the germline ends. CDR3 sequence (DNA): TGTGCCATCAGGACGATTGAGACGGGAGTCTATGGCTACACCTTC. It yields the protein CAIRTIETGVYGYTF.

A single count supports this clone. This chain uses TRBV7-2 with TRBJ2-7; the D gene is possibly TRBD1 (6 bases). This CDR3 has 15 residues. Germline values: CDR1 SGHTA, CDR2 FQGNSA. Trimming cost V 5 bases and J 3 bases, with 17 bases left between them. This CDR3 reads CASSTYRTANYEQYF. The CDR3 nucleotides read TGTGCCAGCAGCACCTACCGGACAGCAAACTACGAGCAGTACTTC.

The gene calls are TRBV28 and TRBJ1-1, with D perhaps TRBD1 (6 bases). V lost 5 bases, J lost 1 base, and 11 bases lay in between. The CDR3 extends over 14 amino acids. Germline V gene lookup returns CDR1 MDHEN and CDR2 SYDVKM. CDR3 DNA: TGTGCCAGCAGTATACAGGGAGGGAACACTGAAGCTTTCTTT. This gives the protein CASSIQGGNTEAFF.

V and J are TRBV6-5 and TRBJ2-2, with 8 bases lining up with TRBD2. The CDR3 has 15 residues. The V segment lost 8 bases and the J segment 6 bases; nucleotides outside the gene matches: 11. CDR1 MNHEY and CDR2 SVGAGI come from the germline V gene. In nucleotides, the CDR3 is TGTGCCAGCCGGATGGGGCTAGCGGGTTCCGGGGAGCTGTTTTTT. Protein: CASRMGLAGSGELFF.

This clone came up once. The chain is built from TRBV4-1 and TRBJ2-3; no clear D gene. The germline V gene encodes CDR1 MGHRA and CDR2 YSYEKL. V was pared by 0 bases and J by 6 bases, with 16 bases between. This CDR3 has 16 amino acids. This CDR3 is CASSQDRPDTGDTQYF. CDR3 nucleotides: TGCGCCAGCAGCCAAGATCGTCCCGACACTGGTGATACGCAGTATTTT.

This clone was detected once. This sequence joins TRBV11-3 and TRBJ2-3, with D uncertain. The CDR3 spans 14 residues. V shed 2 bases and J shed 4 bases, with 10 bases lying between them. Germline V CDR1 and CDR2: SGHNT, YENEEA. The CDR3 DNA is TGTGCCAGCAGCTTATCGTCAGTGTCAGATACGCAGTATTTT. This encodes CASSLSSVSDTQYF.

The V and J genes are TRBV28 and TRBJ1-6, with TRBD1 matching 8 bases. The CDR3 totals 15 residues. J lost 7 bases, V lost 6 bases, and 8 bases had no gene match. Germline lookup yields CDR1 MDHEN and CDR2 SYDVKM. The CDR3 coding sequence is TGTGCCAGCAGACCGACAGGGGCCAAAAATTCACCCCTCCACTTT. It specifies CASRPTGAKNSPLHF.

This chain links TRBV5-8 with TRBJ2-1, with no clear D. Germline CDR1 reads SGHTS; CDR2 reads YDEGEE. V lost 0 bases, J lost 8 bases, and 3 bases lay in between. CDR3 length: 11 amino acids. The CDR3, as DNA: TGTGCCAGCAGCTTGGTCGATGAGCAGTTCTTC. Protein product: CASSLVDEQFF.

The V gene is TRBV13, the J gene TRBJ2-7; D may be TRBD1 (6 bases). From germline, CDR1 is PRHDT and CDR2 FYEKMQ (reference sequence). Trimming left V 0 bases short and J 6 bases short, with 9 bases between. The length of the CDR3 is 13 residues. In DNA, the CDR3 is TGTGCCAGCAGCTTAGGGGGGGCTGGCGAGCAGTACTTC. Protein sequence: CASSLGGAGEQYF.

The chain couples TRBV4-1 to TRBJ2-4, with D tentatively TRBD1 (6 bases). Germline V gene lookup returns CDR1 MGHRA and CDR2 YSYEKL. The CDR3 loop spans 15 amino acids. With 3 bases removed from V and 3 bases from J, the gap between germline ends came to 12 bases. The CDR3 nucleotides read TGCGCCAGCAGCCAGATAGGACAGATCAAAAACATTCAGTACTTC. Protein sequence: CASSQIGQIKNIQYF.